These 11 T cell receptor beta chains were sequenced from one sample in a study of cytotoxic CD8 clonotypes in ibrutinib-treated CLL. Method: immunoSEQ multiplex PCR; TCRdb's copy keeps in-frame clones and lacks some. The top ten hold around a third of the sample, which has roughly 47,000 clones, roughly 50% seen once. The source was PBMCs, collected after 12 months of ibrutinib treatment. Receptors were obtained from a human donor with chronic lymphocytic leukemia.

The CDR3 nucleotides are TGTGCCAGCAGTTTCCCGGGACAGTCCTACGAGCAGTACTTC. Protein product: CASSFPGQSYEQYF. The chain couples TRBV28 to TRBJ2-5; 7 bases are shared with TRBD1. The J call is in doubt because the DNA end fits TRBJ2-7 better. The CDR3 has 14 residues. Germline V gene lookup returns CDR1 MDHEN and CDR2 SYDVKM.

This clone was seen at least ten times. This chain uses TRBV27 with TRBJ2-1; 8 nucleotides agree with TRBD2. V lost 3 bases to trimming and J lost 0 bases; unmatched junction nucleotides: 10. This CDR3 is built from 18 residues. CDR1 MNHEY and CDR2 SMNVEV come from the germline V gene (reference sequence). CDR3 in amino acids: CASSFESTGTSSYNEQFF. CDR3 bases: TGTGCCAGCAGTTTTGAGTCCACCGGGACTAGCTCCTACAATGAGCAGTTCTTC.

This clone was found once. At one of its ends the junction is not consistent with the germline gene, which may arise from a read error. This chain links TRBV7-7 with TRBJ2-5; 7 bases line up with TRBD1. This CDR3 has 15 amino acids. The V gene's germline CDR1 is SSHAT and CDR2 FNYEAQ (reference sequence). CDR3 sequence: CASSLSARGQETQYF. The CDR3 bases are TGTGCTAGCAGCTTAAGCGCCAGGGGGCAAGAGACCCAGTACTTC. Full variable domain (outside the CDR3, taken from reference TRBV7-7 and TRBJ2-5): GAGVSQSPRYKVTKRGQDVTLRCDPISSHATLYWYQQALGQGPEFLTYFNYEAQPDKSGLPSDRFSAERPEGSISTLTIQRTEQRDSAMYRCASSLSARGQETQYFGPGTRLLVL.

V gene TRBV6-1 combines with J gene TRBJ2-7, with 7 bases fitting TRBD2. V lost 3 bases to trimming and J lost 7 bases; unmatched junction nucleotides: 12. Germline V gene sequence: CDR1 MNHNS, CDR2 SASEGT. This CDR3 is built from 15 residues. CDR3 loop: CASSEAGREVGEQYF. CDR3 coding DNA: TGTGCCAGCAGTGAGGCGGGTCGGGAGGTGGGGGAGCAGTACTTC.

The chain employs TRBV5-6 and TRBJ1-1; no clear D. Deletions cut 5 bases from V and 1 base from J, with 12 bases between. Germline CDR1 reads SGHDT; CDR2 reads YYEEEE. This CDR3 contains 14 residues. The CDR3, as DNA: TGTGCCAGCAGTTTTTGGAAGTCGAACACTGAAGCTTTCTTT. This sequence encodes CASSFWKSNTEAFF.

This clone was observed a few times. The chain recombines TRBV30 with TRBJ1-2; D possibly corresponds to TRBD1 (6 bases). The germline V gene encodes CDR1 GTSNPN and CDR2 SVGIG (reference sequence). This CDR3 is 12 amino acids long. V shed 5 bases and J shed 7 bases, with 14 bases lying between them. CDR3 residues: CAWSPTGFGYTF. The CDR3 DNA reads TGTGCCTGGTCACCAACAGGGTTTGGCTACACCTTC.

This chain links TRBV6-1 with TRBJ1-2; no firm D call. V was cut by 6 bases and J by 0 bases, with 8 bases left in between. The CDR3 contains 13 residues. CDR1 is MNHNS, CDR2 SASEGT, per germline. The DNA for the CDR3 is TGTGCCAGCAGAAAAGAGGCTAACTATGGCTACACCTTC. Amino acids: CASRKEANYGYTF.

The gene calls are TRBV19 and TRBJ1-2; D unresolved. The CDR3 has 15 residues. V lost 5 bases, J lost 0 bases, and 13 bases lay in between. Germline V gives CDR1 LNHDA, CDR2 SQIVND (reference sequence). CDR3 DNA sequence: TGTGCCAGTAGTTTCGGCAGCGCAACTAACTATGGCTACACCTTC. This gives the protein CASSFGSATNYGYTF. Full variable domain (missing parts from reference TRBV19 and TRBJ1-2): DGGITQSPKYLFRKEGQNVTLSCEQNLNHDAMYWYRQDPGQGLRLIYYSQIVNDFQKGDIAEGYSVSREKKESFPLTVTSAQKNPTAFYLCASSFGSATNYGYTFGSGTRLTVV.

J is TRBJ2-2 and V is TRBV10-1, with D maybe TRBD1 (5 bases). V lost 6 bases and J 3 bases, leaving 8 bases between the germline ends. Per the germline V gene, CDR1 is WNHNN and CDR2 is SYGVQD (reference sequence). CDR3 length equals 13 residues. The CDR3 coding sequence is TGCGCCAGCAGCGGACACTACACCGGGGAGCTGTTTTTT. Translating gives CASSGHYTGELFF.

This clone showed up just a few times. The CDR3 reads CSFIGLGKLFF. CDR3 DNA: TGCAGCTTTATAGGTTTAGGAAAACTGTTTTTT. The rearrangement links TRBV29-1 to TRBJ1-4; the D is unclear. Trimming left V 8 bases short and J 10 bases short, with 14 bases between. CDR3 length equals 11 residues. Germline assignment: CDR1 SQVTM and CDR2 ANQGSEA.

This clone was observed a few times. The chain recombines TRBV28 with TRBJ1-2; 11 bases are shared with TRBD1. Trimming removed 6 bases from V and 7 bases from J; junction bases left unmatched: 4. Germline-derived CDR1 and CDR2 are MDHEN and SYDVKM. CDR3 length: 13 amino acids. CDR3 nucleotides: TGTGCCAGCAGCCCGGGACAGGGGGGTGGCTACACCTTC. Its translation is CASSPGQGGGYTF.